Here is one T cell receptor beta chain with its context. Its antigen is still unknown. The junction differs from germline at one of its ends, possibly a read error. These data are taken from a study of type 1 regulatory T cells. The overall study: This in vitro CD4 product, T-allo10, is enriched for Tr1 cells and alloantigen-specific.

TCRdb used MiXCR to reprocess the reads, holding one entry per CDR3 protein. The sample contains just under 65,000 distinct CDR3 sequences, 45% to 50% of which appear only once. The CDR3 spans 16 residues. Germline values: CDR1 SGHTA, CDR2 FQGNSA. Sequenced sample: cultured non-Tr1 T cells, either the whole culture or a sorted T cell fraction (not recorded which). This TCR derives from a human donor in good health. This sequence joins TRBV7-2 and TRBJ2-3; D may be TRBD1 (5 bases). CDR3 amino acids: CASGLVGRASTDTQYF. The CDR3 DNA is TGTGCCAGCGGCTTAGTGGGCAGGGCTAGCACAGATACGCAGTATTTT. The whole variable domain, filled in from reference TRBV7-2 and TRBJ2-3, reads GAGVSQSPSNKVTEKGKDVELRCDPISGHTALYWYRQSLGQGLEFLIYFQGNSAPDKSGLPSDRFSAERTGGSVSTLTIQRTQQEDSAVYLCASGLVGRASTDTQYFGPGTRLTVL.